This TCR beta chain was captured by sequencing in a study of shared clonotypes between healthy human individuals. As for the study in general: A donor's plate count was three for CD4 naive and three for CD4 memory; CD8 naive had two and CD8 memory one. Study-wide points: Non-shared clonotypes showed lower generation probabilities than clonotypes common to all four donors.

Trimming pared 1 base from V and 1 base from J, leaving 8 bases between. Germline CDR1 reads SGHAT; CDR2 reads FQNNGV. The CDR3 loop spans 15 amino acids. Concerning this clone: The antigen is undetermined. The same CDR3 is also encoded by other DNA sequences in this sample.

The method was immunoSEQ multiplex PCR; TCRdb's version includes in-frame clones alone and lacks a portion of them. The repertoire holds about 1 million clones, with roughly 70% as singletons. This receptor was taken from a man between 18 and 35 years old in good health. The V gene is TRBV11-2, the J gene TRBJ2-1; D remains unclear. Sequencing input: memory CD4+ T cells sorted from blood. Subset meaning: CD45RA-negative fraction. CDR3 protein: CASSLGTLSYNEQFF. The CDR3 bases are TGTGCCAGCAGCTTAGGGACGCTGTCCTACAATGAGCAGTTCTTC.